The 19 T cell receptor beta chains in this list originate from one sample, sequenced in a study of shared clonotypes between healthy human individuals. Clones were read by immunoSEQ multiplex PCR, and TCRdb kept only the in-frame ones, dropping some. Here the sample spans about 2.1 million clones, approximately 94% being singletons. In the naive CD8 group, cells lacked CD45RO and were positively selected for CCR7, so terminally differentiated effector memory CD45RA+ cells were left out. Sequenced material: naive CD8+ T cells from PBMCs. The receptors here all came from a man younger than 35 in good health. Some clones in this sample may be carry-over from other donors' samples.

The V gene is TRBV27, the J gene TRBJ2-7; 14 nucleotides agree with TRBD2. The CDR3 is 17 amino acids. Germline loops: CDR1 MNHEY, CDR2 SMNVEV (reference sequence). The trim removed 5 bases at V and 3 bases at J, leaving 9 bases unmatched. CDR3 sequence: CASSQGLAGALGYEQYF. The CDR3 region has the DNA TGTGCCAGCAGTCAGGGACTAGCGGGAGCGTTAGGCTACGAGCAGTACTTC.

As regards this clone: The sample carries other DNA sequences with the same CDR3. The CDR3 region is CASSPSSYEQYF. The DNA for the CDR3 is TGTGCCAGCAGCCCATCCTCCTACGAGCAGTACTTC. The chain recombines TRBV7-9 with TRBJ2-7; D is ambiguous. CDR1 and CDR2 (germline): SEHNR, FQNEAQ (reference sequence). Deletions cut 5 bases from V and 0 bases from J, with 5 bases between. The CDR3 loop spans 12 amino acids.

The J gene is TRBJ2-7, the V gene TRBV4-3; no firm D call. V lost 2 bases and J 0 bases, leaving 11 bases between the germline ends. The CDR3 totals 15 residues. Germline V CDR1 and CDR2: LGHNA, YSLEER. The CDR3: CASSQTSLSSYEQYF. The CDR3 DNA reads TGCGCCAGCAGCCAAACCAGCTTATCCTCCTACGAGCAGTACTTC.

The rearrangement joins TRBV27 to TRBJ2-3, with D perhaps matching TRBD2 (6 bases). Trimming shortened V by 1 base and J by 0 bases, and 8 bases separated the two germline ends. This CDR3 is built from 15 residues. Germline CDR1 is MNHEY and CDR2 is SMNVEV (reference sequence). This chain's CDR3 is CASSLLADSTDTQYF. The CDR3 DNA sequence: TGTGCCAGCAGTTTATTAGCGGATAGCACAGATACGCAGTATTTT.

The gene calls are TRBV19 and TRBJ1-2, with D perhaps matching TRBD1 (5 bases). The germline V gene encodes CDR1 LNHDA and CDR2 SQIVND (reference sequence). The CDR3 totals 18 residues. The V end lost 10 bases, the J end lost 4 bases, and 31 bases lay between the germline ends. CDR3 DNA sequence: TGTGCCACCCGCGGTTTCCGGGACCAGGATTTCGGACTCTATGGCTACACCTTC. As protein: CATRGFRDQDFGLYGYTF.

This rearrangement joins TRBV27 to TRBJ1-4; D may be TRBD1 (5 bases). The CDR3 length is 14 residues. V was trimmed by 5 bases and J by 8 bases, leaving 15 bases between them. Germline CDR1 MNHEY, CDR2 SMNVEV (reference sequence). The CDR3 sequence: CASSLGASREKLFF. The CDR3 DNA reads as TGTGCCAGCAGTCTCGGGGCCTCTAGGGAAAAACTGTTTTTT.

The chain links TRBV28 to TRBJ2-1, with D maybe TRBD1 (5 bases). The CDR3 runs 15 residues. Trimming stripped 5 bases from V and 0 bases from J, with 11 bases between. Germline loops: CDR1 MDHEN, CDR2 SYDVKM. CDR3 in amino acids: CASSRQWSSYNEQFF. CDR3 DNA sequence: TGTGCCAGCAGTAGACAGTGGAGCTCCTACAATGAGCAGTTCTTC.

The V and J genes are TRBV7-6 and TRBJ1-1; weak D call: TRBD1 (6 bases). The CDR3 contains 15 residues. Germline values: CDR1 SGHVS, CDR2 FNYEAQ. V was cut by 1 base and J by 2 bases, with 11 bases left in between. CDR3: CASSLEGGGNTEAFF. Written as DNA, the CDR3 is TGTGCCAGCAGCTTAGAGGGCGGGGGCAACACTGAAGCTTTCTTT.

This rearrangement joins TRBV27 to TRBJ2-5; TRBD1 matches at 10 bases. CDR3 length: 18 amino acids. Germline V lookup: CDR1 MNHEY, CDR2 SMNVEV (reference sequence). V shed 3 bases, J shed 4 bases, and the junction held 14 bases outside the gene matches. The CDR3 DNA reads TGTGCCAGCAGTTTGGCCACCACCGGGACAGGGGTATTAGAGACCCAGTACTTC. It yields the protein CASSLATTGTGVLETQYF.

This clone was picked up one time. This chain connects TRBV29-1 to TRBJ1-4; no firm D call. The CDR3 is made up of 10 amino acids. Trimming shortened V by 6 bases and J by 15 bases, and 14 bases separated the two germline ends. Germline assignment: CDR1 SQVTM and CDR2 ANQGSEA. The CDR3 reads CSVLEQTLFF. The CDR3 DNA sequence: TGCAGCGTATTAGAACAAACCTTGTTTTTT.

The chain carries TRBV27 and TRBJ2-1, with TRBD2 matching over 13 bases. This CDR3 is built from 18 residues. CDR1 MNHEY and CDR2 SMNVEV come from the germline V gene (reference sequence). J was trimmed by 3 bases and V by 8 bases; bases with no gene match: 13. The CDR3 sequence is CASGTVGTSGAVYNEQFF. CDR3 DNA sequence: TGTGCCAGCGGAACCGTTGGGACTAGCGGGGCAGTCTACAATGAGCAGTTCTTC.

As regards this clone: A read error may account for a junction end that differs from germline. The chain uses TRBV20-1 and TRBJ1-2; no clear D gene. The CDR3 is 10 residues long. Germline V gene lookup returns CDR1 DFQATT and CDR2 SNEGSKA (reference sequence). CDR3 amino acids: CSASPYVYTF. The CDR3 DNA reads TGCAGTGCTAGTCCGTATGTCTACACCTTC.

This clone was seen once. The V gene is TRBV15, the J gene TRBJ2-7, with TRBD2 matching over 16 bases. Germline CDR1 reads LNHNV; CDR2 reads YYDKDF (reference sequence). The CDR3 has 18 amino acids. V shed 5 bases, J shed 2 bases, and the junction held 9 bases outside the gene matches. The CDR3 DNA is TGTGCCACCAGCCGGCCGGGACTAGCGGGAGGGCCCCCCTACGAGCAGTACTTC. It codes for CATSRPGLAGGPPYEQYF.

The V and J genes are TRBV6-6 and TRBJ1-1; TRBD1 might be the D (5 bases). This CDR3 has 15 residues. Germline-derived CDR1 and CDR2 are MNHNY and SVGAGI (reference sequence). V lost 0 bases, J lost 4 bases, and 12 bases lay in between. This chain's CDR3 is CASSYSAERGTEAFF. The CDR3, as DNA: TGTGCCAGCAGTTACTCGGCCGAGAGGGGCACTGAAGCTTTCTTT.

In this sample, this clone turned up once. The J gene is TRBJ2-5, the V gene TRBV7-9; D may match TRBD1 or TRBD2 (5 bases each). Between the trimmed V and J ends, which lost 7 bases and 3 bases, there was a span of 9 bases. The CDR3 is 12 amino acids. Germline CDR1 and CDR2: SEHNR and FQNEAQ (reference sequence). The CDR3 loop reads CASIGDEETQYF. Here the CDR3 DNA reads TGTGCCAGCATCGGGGACGAAGAGACCCAGTACTTC.

Remarks on this clone: This sample includes further DNA sequences coding for the same CDR3. The rearrangement uses TRBV27 and TRBJ2-7, with 8 bases identical to TRBD1. Trimming cost V 5 bases and J 4 bases; bases outside gene matches: 10. Germline values: CDR1 MNHEY, CDR2 SMNVEV (reference sequence). The CDR3 loop spans 15 amino acids. The CDR3 DNA reads TGTGCCAGCAGTCACACCGGGACAGGACTATACGAGCAGTACTTC. Residues: CASSHTGTGLYEQYF.

V gene TRBV11-2 combines with J gene TRBJ1-1, with D hard to call. Trimming cost V 0 bases and J 2 bases, with 10 bases left between them. Per the germline V gene, CDR1 is SGHAT and CDR2 is FQNNGV. The CDR3 length is 15 residues. The CDR3: CASSLEWRVNTEAFF. CDR3 coding DNA: TGTGCCAGCAGCTTAGAGTGGCGGGTCAACACTGAAGCTTTCTTT.

The gene calls are TRBV7-9 and TRBJ2-1, with D perhaps matching TRBD1 (6 bases). Deletions cut 3 bases from V and 2 bases from J, with 11 bases between. Germline V CDR1 and CDR2: SEHNR, FQNEAQ (reference sequence). The CDR3 covers 15 residues. The CDR3 region has the DNA TGTGCCAGCAGCTTTCGGGACATCGCCTACAATGAGCAGTTCTTC. Its protein is CASSFRDIAYNEQFF. Based on the CDR3 plus reference TRBV7-9 and TRBJ2-1, the full variable domain is DTGVSQNPRHKITKRGQNVTFRCDPISEHNRLYWYRQTLGQGPEFLTYFQNEAQLEKSRLLSDRFSAERPKGSFSTLEIQRTEQGDSAMYLCASSFRDIAYNEQFFGPGTRLTVL.

This chain links TRBV5-1 with TRBJ2-2; 14 nucleotides line up with TRBD2. V dropped 2 bases and J dropped 7; count of bases not matched to a gene: 13. The CDR3 sequence is 19 residues long. Germline V gene data show CDR1 as SGHRS and CDR2 as YFSETQ. CDR3 DNA sequence: TGCGCCAGCAGCTTAATACCGGGACTAGCGGGAGTGTCGGGCGGGGAGCTGTTTTTT. Amino acids: CASSLIPGLAGVSGGELFF.